The 5 T cell receptor beta chains listed next were all sequenced from one sample in a study of regulatory T cells in long-lasting Graves disease. Both iRepertoire HTBI primers and Arm-PCR of CDR3 regions were used to build the TCR beta libraries. MiXCR, applied by TCRdb to the multiplex PCR reads, yields one record per CDR3 protein. Of 300,000 to 350,000 distinct CDR3 sequences in the sample, about 20% were seen once. Time point of the sample: persistent/refractory GD, antithyroid drugs over 5 years with positive TRAb. The TCR library was prepared using RNA isolated from PBMCs. The material sequenced was peripheral blood mononuclear cells (PBMCs), taken when the disease was refractory, from a patient treated with antithyroid drugs. The source of these receptors is a female donor with Graves disease.

The genes are TRBV11-3 and TRBJ2-7; no clear D. Per germline, CDR1 SGHNT and CDR2 YENEEA. V was pared by 0 bases and J by 5 bases, with 11 bases between. The CDR3 is 14 residues long. The CDR3 bases are TGTGCCAGCAGCTTAGAACCGACCCCCCACGAGCAGTACTTC. As protein: CASSLEPTPHEQYF. The whole variable domain, filled in from reference TRBV11-3 and TRBJ2-7, reads EAGVVQSPRYKIIEKKQPVAFWCNPISGHNTLYWYLQNLGQGPELLIRYENEEAVDDSQLPKDRFSAERLKGVDSTLKIQPAELGDSAVYLCASSLEPTPHEQYFGPGTRLTVT.

The table lists this clonotype with a few counts. The V gene is TRBV6-2 or TRBV6-3, the J gene TRBJ2-2; weak D call: TRBD1 (5 bases). CDR3 size: 16 residues. Trimming pared 3 bases from V and 2 bases from J, leaving 13 bases between. Germline values: CDR1 MNHEY, CDR2 SVGEGT. In nucleotides, the CDR3 is TGTGCCAGCAGTTATCCGCAGGGCCCAAACACCGGGGAGCTGTTTTTT. This sequence encodes CASSYPQGPNTGELFF.

In this sample, this clonotype turned up many times. The chain is built from TRBV10-3 and TRBJ1-1, with TRBD1 identical over 8 bases. CDR1 is ENHRY and CDR2 is SYGVKD in the germline V gene. Trimming at V came to 5 bases and at J to 4 bases, leaving 6 bases not matched to a gene. The CDR3 is 14 residues long. The CDR3 region has the DNA TGTGCCATCAGTCCCACAGGGGGTAGCACTGAAGCTTTCTTT. Translation: CAISPTGGSTEAFF.

V usage is TRBV20-1 and J usage is TRBJ1-5, with D possibly TRBD1 on 6 matching bases. This CDR3 is built from 16 residues. The ends were cut back, 4 bases at V and 1 base at J, with 17 bases in the middle. Germline V gene lookup returns CDR1 DFQATT and CDR2 SNEGSKA (reference sequence). DNA for the CDR3: TGCAGTGCTAAACCTCTCAGGGGATTCAGCAATCAGCCCCAGCATTTT. Amino acid sequence: CSAKPLRGFSNQPQHF.

This clonotype has a count of ten or more. The gene calls are TRBV5-1 and TRBJ1-1; 11 positions match TRBD1. The CDR3 is made up of 15 amino acids. The V and J ends lost 2 bases and 4 bases, in that order; junction bases with no gene match: 4. Germline loops: CDR1 SGHRS, CDR2 YFSETQ. CDR3 loop: CASSFWTGGGTEAFF. The CDR3 region has the DNA TGCGCCAGCAGCTTCTGGACAGGGGGCGGCACTGAAGCTTTCTTT.